One sample yielded the 10 T cell receptor beta chains listed below, sequenced in a study of T cells expressing NK-cell markers. TCRdb processed the 5' RACE reads again and assigns one entry to each CDR3 protein, with no DNA. This sample lists approximately 15,000 distinct CDR3 sequences; its ten largest clones have around three fifths. The material sequenced was blood T cells: a sorted CD56 or NKG2C T cell subset, CD4+ or CD8+ T cells, or bulk PBMC T cells (not recorded which). The receptors derive from a man between 18 and 69 years old in good health.

This CDR3 reads CASSQSSDSSYEQYF. The chain carries TRBV4-2 and TRBJ2-7. The CDR3 runs to 15 residues. CDR1 is LGHNA, CDR2 YNFKEQ, per germline.

This chain joins TRBV4-2 and TRBJ1-1. The CDR3 has 15 amino acids. From germline, CDR1 is LGHNA and CDR2 YNFKEQ. The CDR3 spells CASSQSNQGSTEAFF.

The chain has TRBV12-3 or TRBV12-4 and TRBJ1-5. The CDR3 sequence is 14 residues long. The CDR3 loop is CASSRDGSNQPQHF.

The gene calls are TRBV7-8 and TRBJ2-2; TCRdb proposes TRBD2, but this gene call is untestable without DNA. This CDR3 contains 16 residues. The germline V gene encodes CDR1 SGHVS and CDR2 FQNEAQ. CDR3 protein: CASSPGLAGGSGELFF.

The genes are TRBV3-1 and TRBJ2-2; TCRdb lists TRBD2, though no DNA is available to test this call. From germline, CDR1 is LGHDT and CDR2 YNNKEL (reference sequence). The CDR3 contains 15 residues. CDR3 amino acids: CASSRGDFYTGELFF.

This CDR3 is CSARGAGTGGTDTQYF. This chain joins TRBV20-1 and TRBJ2-3; TCRdb designates TRBD1, a call that cannot be tested without DNA. Germline V CDR1 and CDR2: DFQATT, SNEGSKA (reference sequence). The CDR3 totals 16 residues.

This chain connects TRBV12-3 or TRBV12-4 to TRBJ2-7. This CDR3 spans 13 amino acids. The CDR3 protein is CASSLGFSYEQYF.

The rearrangement uses TRBV20-1 and TRBJ1-3. The V gene's germline CDR1 is DFQATT and CDR2 SNEGSKA (reference sequence). The CDR3 length is 15 residues. Here the CDR3 reads CSAREGPNSGNTIYF.

The chain has TRBV10-2 and TRBJ1-1; absent DNA, TCRdb's TRBD1 call cannot be checked. The CDR3 has 13 residues. Germline CDR1 and CDR2: WSHSY and SAAADI. The CDR3 spells CASSHRGLTEAFF.

The J gene is TRBJ1-4, the V gene TRBV18. From germline, CDR1 is KGHSH and CDR2 LQKENI. This CDR3 contains 14 residues. CDR3 sequence reads: CASNTGAFNEKLFF.